The present T cell receptor (beta chain) was sequenced within a study of cytotoxic CD8 clonotypes in ibrutinib-treated CLL. Study summary: Sequencing produced an average of roughly 230,000 productive templates and 85,000 to 95,000 productive rearrangements per sample. Findings of the study overall: Patients with sustained remission and those progressing were sampled at differing times.

Trimming removed 1 base at V and 3 bases at J, with 10 bases between. Germline V gene sequence: CDR1 SGHTA, CDR2 FQGNSA. CDR3 length: 14 residues. Concerning this clone: Its antigen is unknown.

Data came from immunoSEQ multiplex PCR; TCRdb stores just in-frame clones and leaves some out. Of around 76,000 clones in the sample, 83% were seen once. The chain has TRBV7-2 and TRBJ2-7; D unresolved. The source is a human donor with chronic lymphocytic leukemia. Here the sequenced sample was PBMCs, taken after 24 months of ibrutinib treatment. The CDR3 protein is CASSLVSVSYEQYF. For the CDR3, the DNA is TGTGCCAGCAGCTTAGTGTCCGTGAGCTACGAGCAGTACTTC. Filled out from reference TRBV7-2 and TRBJ2-7, the complete variable domain reads GAGVSQSPSNKVTEKGKDVELRCDPISGHTALYWYRQSLGQGLEFLIYFQGNSAPDKSGLPSDRFSAERTGGSVSTLTIQRTQQEDSAVYLCASSLVSVSYEQYFGPGTRLTVT.